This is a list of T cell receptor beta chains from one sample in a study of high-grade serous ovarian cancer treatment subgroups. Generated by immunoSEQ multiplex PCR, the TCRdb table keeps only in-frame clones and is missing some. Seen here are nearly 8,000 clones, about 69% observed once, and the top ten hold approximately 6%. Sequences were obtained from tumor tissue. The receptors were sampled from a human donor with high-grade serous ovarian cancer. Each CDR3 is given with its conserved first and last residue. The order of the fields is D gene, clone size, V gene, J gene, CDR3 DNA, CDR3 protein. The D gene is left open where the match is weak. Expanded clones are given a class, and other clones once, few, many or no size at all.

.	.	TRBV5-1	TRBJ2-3	TGCGCCAGCAGCTTGTCTGGGATATCCACAGATACGCAGTATTTT	CASSLSGISTDTQYF
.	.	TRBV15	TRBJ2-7	TGTGCCACCAGCAGAGACCCGGGAGCCACCTACGAGCAGTACTTC	CATSRDPGATYEQYF
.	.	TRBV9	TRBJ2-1	TGTGCCAGCAGCGCCCCTGGCTACAACAATGAGCAGTTCTTC	CASSAPGYNNEQFF
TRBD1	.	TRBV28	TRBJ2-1	TGTGCCAGCAGGGGACAGGGGACCTACAATGAGCAGTTCTTC	CASRGQGTYNEQFF
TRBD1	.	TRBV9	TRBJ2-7	TGTGCCAGCAGCGTAGCCCCCCGGACAGGGGGAGAAGAGCAGTACTTC	CASSVAPRTGGEEQYF
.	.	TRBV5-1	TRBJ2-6	TGCGCCAGCAGCTTTGTACTAGCTGGGGCCAACGTCCTGACTTTC	CASSFVLAGANVLTF
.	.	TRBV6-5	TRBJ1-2	TGTGCCAGCAGTTACTCAACTGGATATGGCTACACCTTC	CASSYSTGYGYTF
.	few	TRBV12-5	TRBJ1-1	TGTGCTAGTGGTAAGGCCCTGAACACTGAAGCTTTCTTT	CASGKALNTEAFF
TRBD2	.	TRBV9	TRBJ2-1	TGTGCCAGCAGCGCCCTACCCCTAGCGGGAGGACTCGATGAGCAGTTCTTC	CASSALPLAGGLDEQFF
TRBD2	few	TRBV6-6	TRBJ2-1	TGTGCCAGCAGCCGTAGCGGGAGTGCTGATAATGAGCAGTTCTTC	CASSRSGSADNEQFF
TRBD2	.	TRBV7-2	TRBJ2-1	TGTGCCAGCAGTCCGACTAGCGGGAGTGATCATGAGCAGTTCTTC	CASSPTSGSDHEQFF
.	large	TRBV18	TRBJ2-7	TGTGCCAGCTCACCCTCCGGGGACGATACCTACGAGCAGTACTTC	CASSPSGDDTYEQYF
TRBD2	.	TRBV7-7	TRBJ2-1	TGTGCTAGCAGCTTAAGCGGGAGGGCCTACAATGAGCAGTTCTTC	CASSLSGRAYNEQFF
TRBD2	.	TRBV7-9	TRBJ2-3	TGTGCCAGCAGACTAGCGGGGCATACAGATACGCAGTATTTT	CASRLAGHTDTQYF
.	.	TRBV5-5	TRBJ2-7	TGTGCCAGCAGCCTTGACCCGCACTCCTACGAGCAGTACTTC	CASSLDPHSYEQYF
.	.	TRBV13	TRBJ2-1	TGTGCCAGCAGCTCACAATGGGAGCAGTTCTTC	CASSSQWEQFF
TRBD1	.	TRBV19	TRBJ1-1	TGTGCCAGTAGTATTGCAGGGGGCGCGGGTGGCACTGAAGCTTTCTTT	CASSIAGGAGGTEAFF
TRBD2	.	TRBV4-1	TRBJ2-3	TGCGCCAGCAGCCAAGGGACTAGCGAGGATACGCAGTATTTT	CASSQGTSEDTQYF
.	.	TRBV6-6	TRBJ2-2	TGTGCCAGCAACCTACCCGGGGAGCTGTTTTTT	CASNLPGELFF
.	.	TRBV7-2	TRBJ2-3	TGTGCCAGCAGCTCATTTCAGCCTAGCACAGATACGCAGTATTTT	CASSSFQPSTDTQYF
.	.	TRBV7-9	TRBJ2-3	TGTGCCAGCAGCACCAGATGGGGGGATACGCAGTATTTT	CASSTRWGDTQYF
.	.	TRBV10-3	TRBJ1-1	TGTGCCAGTTGGACGGATTCGAACACTGAAGCTTTCTTT	CASWTDSNTEAFF
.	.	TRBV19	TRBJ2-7	TGTGCCAGTAGTATGCCCCACGGCAACGAGCAGTACTTC	CASSMPHGNEQYF
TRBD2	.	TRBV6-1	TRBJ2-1	TGTGCCAGCAGCAGCGGGAGGGCCCAGAGTAATGAGCAGTTCTTC	CASSSGRAQSNEQFF
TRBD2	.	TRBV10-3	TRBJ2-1	TGTGCCATCAGTTCCTGGACTAGCGCGTATGAGCAGTTCTTC	CAISSWTSAYEQFF
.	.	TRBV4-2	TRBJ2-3	TGTGCCAGCAGCCAAGAGGCAGGGCTGGTCACAGATACGCAGTATTTT	CASSQEAGLVTDTQYF
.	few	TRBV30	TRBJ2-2	TGTGCCTGGAGTGAACCGGGGGCCCACACCGGGGAGCTGTTTTTT	CAWSEPGAHTGELFF
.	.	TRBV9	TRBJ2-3	TGTGCCAGCAGTCCAACAGGTCTGGGTAGCACAGATACGCAGTATTTT	CASSPTGLGSTDTQYF
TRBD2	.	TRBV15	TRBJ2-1	TGTGCCACCAGCCTCGGGGTAGCGGGAGCCCATGAGCAGTTCTTC	CATSLGVAGAHEQFF
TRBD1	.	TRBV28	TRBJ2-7	TGTGCCAGCAGCTCTCCGGGACAGAGGGCTTACGAGCAGTACTTC	CASSSPGQRAYEQYF